This TCR beta chain came from a study of blood T cell repertoires in COVID-19. As for the study in general: COVID-19 samples, acute and convalescent, were from the United States, Italy and Spain. The analysed material was cDNA or gDNA that came from T cells, B-cell-depleted T cells, or PBMCs.

With 6 bases removed from V and 5 bases from J, the gap between germline ends came to 21 bases. Germline V gene data show CDR1 as SNHLY and CDR2 as FYNNEI. The CDR3 covers 16 residues. In the source study's methods: Amplification with reference gene primers provided the estimates of nucleated cell counts. This table comes from immunoSEQ multiplex PCR, and its TCRdb copy is limited to in-frame clones, with some not included. V and J calls and clone size come straight from that table; D and trimming were deduced from the DNA. The sample has nearly 35,000 clones; around 73% are singletons. The source material was peripheral blood. The V gene is TRBV2, the J gene TRBJ2-3; a weak D match, TRBD1 (5 bases). The sequence was collected from a woman aged 55-70 years with acute or convalescent COVID-19. The DNA for the CDR3 is TGTGCCAGCAGGTTTCCGGGCTCAGGGTATGGAGATACGCAGTATTTT. This translates into CASRFPGSGYGDTQYF.